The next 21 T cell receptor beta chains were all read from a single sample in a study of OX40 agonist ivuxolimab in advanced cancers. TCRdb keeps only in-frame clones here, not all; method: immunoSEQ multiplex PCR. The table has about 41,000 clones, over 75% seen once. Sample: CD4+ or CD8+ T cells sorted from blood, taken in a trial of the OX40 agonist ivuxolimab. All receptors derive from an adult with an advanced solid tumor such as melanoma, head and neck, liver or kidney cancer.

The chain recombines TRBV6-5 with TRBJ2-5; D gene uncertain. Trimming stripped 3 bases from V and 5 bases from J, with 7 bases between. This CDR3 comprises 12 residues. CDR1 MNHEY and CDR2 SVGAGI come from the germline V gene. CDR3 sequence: CASSYSRETQYF. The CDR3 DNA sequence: TGTGCCAGCAGTTATTCTCGGGAGACCCAGTACTTC.

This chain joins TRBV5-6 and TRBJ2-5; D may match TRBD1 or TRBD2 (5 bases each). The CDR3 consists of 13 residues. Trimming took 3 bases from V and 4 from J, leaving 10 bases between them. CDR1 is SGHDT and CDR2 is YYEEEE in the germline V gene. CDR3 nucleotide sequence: TGTGCCAGCAGCTCCGGGGCCAGAGAGACCCAGTACTTC. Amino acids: CASSSGARETQYF. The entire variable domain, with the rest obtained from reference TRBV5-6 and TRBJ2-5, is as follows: DAGVTQSPTHLIKTRGQQVTLRCSPKSGHDTVSWYQQALGQGPQFIFQYYEEEERQRGNFPDRFSGHQFPNYSSELNVNALLLGDSALYLCASSSGARETQYFGPGTRLLVL.

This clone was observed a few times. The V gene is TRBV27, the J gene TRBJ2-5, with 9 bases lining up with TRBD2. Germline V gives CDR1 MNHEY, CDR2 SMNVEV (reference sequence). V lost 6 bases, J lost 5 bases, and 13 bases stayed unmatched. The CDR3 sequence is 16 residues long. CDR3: CASRNAGTSWRETQYF. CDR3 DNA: TGTGCCAGCAGAAACGCCGGGACTAGCTGGAGGGAGACCCAGTACTTC.

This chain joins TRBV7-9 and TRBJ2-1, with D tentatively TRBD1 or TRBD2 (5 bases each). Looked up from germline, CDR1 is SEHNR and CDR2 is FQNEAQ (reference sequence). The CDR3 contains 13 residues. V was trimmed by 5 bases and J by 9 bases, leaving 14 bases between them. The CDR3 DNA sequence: TGTGCCAGCAGCAACCGGGACCGGGGTGAGCAGTTCTTC. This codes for CASSNRDRGEQFF.

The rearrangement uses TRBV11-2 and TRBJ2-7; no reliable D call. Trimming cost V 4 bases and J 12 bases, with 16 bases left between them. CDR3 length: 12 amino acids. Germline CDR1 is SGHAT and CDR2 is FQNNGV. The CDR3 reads CASSWRREVVYF. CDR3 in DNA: TGTGCCAGCAGCTGGAGACGTGAGGTGGTGTACTTC.

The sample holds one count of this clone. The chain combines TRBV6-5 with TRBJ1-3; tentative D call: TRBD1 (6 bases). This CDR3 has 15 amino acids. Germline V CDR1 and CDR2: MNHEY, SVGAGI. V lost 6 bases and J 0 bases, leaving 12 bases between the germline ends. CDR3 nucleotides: TGTGCCAGCAGGGACAGACGGTCCTCTGGAAACACCATATATTTT. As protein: CASRDRRSSGNTIYF.

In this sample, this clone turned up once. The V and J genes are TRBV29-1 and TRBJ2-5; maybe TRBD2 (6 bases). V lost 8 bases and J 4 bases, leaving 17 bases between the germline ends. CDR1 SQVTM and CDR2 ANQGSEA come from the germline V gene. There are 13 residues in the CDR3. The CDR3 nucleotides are TGCAGCTCTCGAGCTTACGGGGGAGAGACCCAGTACTTC. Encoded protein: CSSRAYGGETQYF.

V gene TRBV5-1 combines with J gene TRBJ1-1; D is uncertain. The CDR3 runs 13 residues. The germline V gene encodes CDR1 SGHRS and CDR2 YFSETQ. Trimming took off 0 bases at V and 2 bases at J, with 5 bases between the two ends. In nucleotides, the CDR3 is TGCGCCAGCAGCTTGGGCGTAAACACTGAAGCTTTCTTT. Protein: CASSLGVNTEAFF.

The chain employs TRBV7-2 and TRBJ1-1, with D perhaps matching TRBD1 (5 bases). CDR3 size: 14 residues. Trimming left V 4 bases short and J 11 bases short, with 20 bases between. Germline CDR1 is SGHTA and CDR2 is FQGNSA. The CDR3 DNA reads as TGTGCCAGCAGCTCCGGGGACTTCTCCGGGGGGGCTTTCTTT. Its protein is CASSSGDFSGGAFF. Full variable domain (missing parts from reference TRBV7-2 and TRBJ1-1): GAGVSQSPSNKVTEKGKDVELRCDPISGHTALYWYRQSLGQGLEFLIYFQGNSAPDKSGLPSDRFSAERTGGSVSTLTIQRTQQEDSAVYLCASSSGDFSGGAFFGQGTRLTVV.

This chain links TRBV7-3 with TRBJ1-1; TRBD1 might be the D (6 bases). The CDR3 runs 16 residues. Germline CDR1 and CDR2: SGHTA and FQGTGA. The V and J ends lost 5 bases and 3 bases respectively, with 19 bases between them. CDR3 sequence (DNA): TGTGCCAGCAGCCAGCCGACAGGTCGGGGGGACACTGAAGCTTTCTTT. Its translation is CASSQPTGRGDTEAFF. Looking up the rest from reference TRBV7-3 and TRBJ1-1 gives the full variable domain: GAGVSQTPSNKVTEKGKYVELRCDPISGHTALYWYRQSLGQGPEFLIYFQGTGAADDSGLPNDRFFAVRPEGSVSTLKIQRTERGDSAVYLCASSQPTGRGDTEAFFGQGTRLTVV.

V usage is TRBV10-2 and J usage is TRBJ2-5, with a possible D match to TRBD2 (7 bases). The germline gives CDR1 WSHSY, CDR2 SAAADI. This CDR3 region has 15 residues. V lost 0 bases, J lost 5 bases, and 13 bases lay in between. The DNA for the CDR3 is TGCGCCAGCAGTGAGTCTGAGGGAGGGGGGGAGACCCAGTACTTC. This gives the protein CASSESEGGGETQYF.

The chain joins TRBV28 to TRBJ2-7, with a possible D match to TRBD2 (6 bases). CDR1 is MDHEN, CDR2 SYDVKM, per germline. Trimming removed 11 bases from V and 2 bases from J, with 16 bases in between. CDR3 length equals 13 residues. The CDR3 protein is CAATAGSPYEQYF. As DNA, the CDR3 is TGTGCCGCCACGGCCGGGAGCCCCTACGAGCAGTACTTC. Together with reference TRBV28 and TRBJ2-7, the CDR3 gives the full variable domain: DVKVTQSSRYLVKRTGEKVFLECVQDMDHENMFWYRQDPGLGLRLIYFSYDVKMKEKGDIPEGYSVSREKKERFSLILESASTNQTSMYLCAATAGSPYEQYFGPGTRLTVT.

The CDR3 loop is CAISEQGTYEQYF. In DNA, the CDR3 is TGTGCCATCAGTGAGCAGGGTACCTACGAGCAGTACTTC. The chain carries TRBV10-3 and TRBJ2-7; TRBD1 might be the D (5 bases). Trimming cost V 2 bases and J 2 bases, with 7 bases left between them. The CDR3 is 13 amino acids. Germline values: CDR1 ENHRY, CDR2 SYGVKD.

CDR3 nucleotide sequence: TGTGCCAGTAGGAAAGGGGTCGCGAACACCGGGGAGCTGTTTTTT. Translation gives CASRKGVANTGELFF. The rearrangement joins TRBV19 to TRBJ2-2; D is perhaps TRBD1 (5 bases). The CDR3 is 15 residues long. Between the trimmed V and J ends, which lost 6 bases and 0 bases, there was a span of 11 bases. Germline assignment: CDR1 LNHDA and CDR2 SQIVND (reference sequence).

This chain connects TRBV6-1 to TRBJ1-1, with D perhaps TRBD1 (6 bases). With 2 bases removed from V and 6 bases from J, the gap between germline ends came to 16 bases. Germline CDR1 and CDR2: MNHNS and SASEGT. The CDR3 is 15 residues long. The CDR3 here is CASSEQGLSTAEAFF. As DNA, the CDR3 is TGTGCCAGCAGTGAACAGGGGCTCTCCACAGCTGAAGCTTTCTTT.

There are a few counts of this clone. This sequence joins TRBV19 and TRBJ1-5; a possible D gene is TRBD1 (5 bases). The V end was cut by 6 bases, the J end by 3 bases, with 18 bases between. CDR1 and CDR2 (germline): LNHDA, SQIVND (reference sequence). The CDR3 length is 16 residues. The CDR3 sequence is CASRRTGTVDNQPQHF. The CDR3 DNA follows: TGTGCCAGTAGACGCACCGGGACCGTAGACAATCAGCCCCAGCATTTT.

The CDR3 spells CASSVVTDTQYF. The DNA for the CDR3 is TGTGCCAGCAGCGTAGTCACAGATACGCAGTATTTT. The V call is TRBV9, the J call TRBJ2-3; D gene uncertain. Per the germline V gene, CDR1 is SGDLS and CDR2 is YYNGEE. Trimming shortened V by 0 bases and J by 2 bases, and 1 base separated the two germline ends. The CDR3 has 12 amino acids.

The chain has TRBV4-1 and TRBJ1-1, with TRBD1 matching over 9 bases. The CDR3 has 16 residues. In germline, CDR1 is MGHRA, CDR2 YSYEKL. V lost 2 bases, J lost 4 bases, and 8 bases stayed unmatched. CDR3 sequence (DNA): TGCGCCAGCAGCCAACCCCACAGGGGGCGAAGCACTGAAGCTTTCTTT. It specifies CASSQPHRGRSTEAFF.

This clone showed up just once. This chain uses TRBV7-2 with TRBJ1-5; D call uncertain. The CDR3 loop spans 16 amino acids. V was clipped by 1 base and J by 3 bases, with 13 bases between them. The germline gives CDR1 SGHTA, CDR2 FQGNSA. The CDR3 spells CASSLGTGSDNQPQHF. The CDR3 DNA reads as TGTGCCAGCAGCTTAGGTACGGGGTCGGACAATCAGCCCCAGCATTTT.

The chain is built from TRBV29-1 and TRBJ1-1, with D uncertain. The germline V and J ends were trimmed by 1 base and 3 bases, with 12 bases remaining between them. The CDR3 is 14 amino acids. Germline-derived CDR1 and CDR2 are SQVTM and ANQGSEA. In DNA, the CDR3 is TGCAGCGTTGAAGCCCCCCAAGGGTACACTGAAGCTTTCTTT. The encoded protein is CSVEAPQGYTEAFF.

CDR3 nucleotides: TGTGCCAGCAGTCCGTGGGGGGGGCTAGGTCAGCCCCAGCATTTT. The encoded protein is CASSPWGGLGQPQHF. The rearrangement uses TRBV27 and TRBJ1-5; D is perhaps TRBD1 (6 bases). V was cut by 5 bases and J by 6 bases, with 17 bases left in between. The CDR3 runs 15 residues. Per the germline V gene, CDR1 is MNHEY and CDR2 is SMNVEV (reference sequence).